These 9 T cell receptor beta chains were all obtained from the same sample, sequenced in a study of metastatic and nonmetastatic thyroid tumors. MiXCR reprocessed the PCR reads for TCRdb. The table lists 25,000 to 35,000 clones, 16% of them singletons. All patients were treatment-naive before thyroid surgery. Sequencing used blood. The receptors derive from a female donor with papillary thyroid cancer or a benign thyroid nodule (not recorded which). Some clones in this sample may be carry-over from other donors' samples.

Ten or more counts support this clone. The chain recombines TRBV5-1 with TRBJ1-1, with TRBD1 matching 7 bases. Germline CDR1 SGHRS, CDR2 YFSETQ. The CDR3 consists of 13 residues. After removal of 3 bases from V and 7 bases from J, the junction contained 6 bases not matched to a gene. The CDR3 protein is CASSYDRAVEAFF. CDR3 DNA sequence: TGCGCCAGCAGCTACGACAGGGCCGTTGAAGCTTTCTTT.

This clone is classed as medium-sized (0.01 to 0.1%). Other DNA sequences in this sample translate to the same CDR3. The rearrangement uses TRBV5-1 and TRBJ1-6; the match to TRBD1 covers 12 bases. V trimming: 4 bases; J trimming: 8 bases; junction bases outside the gene matches: 4. CDR3 length equals 15 residues. Germline-derived CDR1 and CDR2 are SGHRS and YFSETQ. CDR3 protein: CASSGTGGGDSPLHF. The CDR3 coding sequence is TGCGCCAGCAGCGGGACAGGGGGCGGCGATTCACCCCTCCACTTT. Full variable domain (remainder filled in from reference TRBV5-1 and TRBJ1-6): KAGVTQTPRYLIKTRGQQVTLSCSPISGHRSVSWYQQTPGQGLQFLFEYFSETQRNKGNFPGRFSGRQFSNSRSEMNVSTLELGDSALYLCASSGTGGGDSPLHFGNGTRLTVT.

This clone was seen ten or more times. The chain carries TRBV28 and TRBJ1-2; D ambiguous. Deletions cut 2 bases from V and 4 bases from J, with 5 bases between. Germline assignment: CDR1 MDHEN and CDR2 SYDVKM. The CDR3 contains 12 residues. CDR3 residues: CASSLQTYGYTF. DNA for the CDR3: TGTGCCAGCAGTTTACAGACCTATGGCTACACCTTC.

By sample share, this clone is medium-sized. This rearrangement joins TRBV27 to TRBJ2-7; tentatively, D is TRBD1 (6 bases). V was shortened by 4 bases and J by 7 bases, with 17 bases between the two germline ends. CDR1 MNHEY and CDR2 SMNVEV come from the germline V gene (reference sequence). CDR3 length: 14 residues. In nucleotides, the CDR3 is TGTGCCAGCAGTTCGGCTAGGGGGTTTGAGGAGCAGTACTTC. This encodes CASSSARGFEEQYF.

The rearrangement links TRBV6-1 to TRBJ2-3, with D tentatively TRBD1 (6 bases). CDR1 and CDR2 from the germline V gene are MNHNS and SASEGT. The length of the CDR3 is 15 residues. Between the trimmed V and J ends, which lost 2 bases and 4 bases, there was a span of 13 bases. CDR3 residues: CASSESGVGSDTQYF. The CDR3 DNA reads TGTGCCAGCAGTGAATCAGGGGTGGGCTCAGATACGCAGTATTTT.

This clone is medium-sized in the sample. This chain connects TRBV20-1 to TRBJ1-2, with D perhaps matching TRBD1 (5 bases). V was cut by 2 bases and J by 3 bases, with 19 bases left in between. The CDR3 is 16 amino acids. Germline CDR1 and CDR2: DFQATT and SNEGSKA (reference sequence). This CDR3 is CSARPWGTQGDYGYTF. The CDR3 DNA follows: TGCAGTGCTAGACCATGGGGCACCCAAGGCGACTATGGCTACACCTTC.

V is TRBV7-9 and J is TRBJ2-7; perhaps TRBD2 as D (5 bases). The germline gives CDR1 SEHNR, CDR2 FQNEAQ (reference sequence). The ends were cut back, 4 bases at V and 6 bases at J, with 7 bases in the middle. The CDR3 consists of 11 residues. CDR3 DNA sequence: TGTGCCAGCAGCTCAGGAGGCGAGCAGTACTTC. Its protein is CASSSGGEQYF.

This clone was counted only a few times. V is TRBV10-3 and J is TRBJ2-7; D is uncertain. This CDR3 spans 15 amino acids. In germline, CDR1 is ENHRY, CDR2 SYGVKD. Between the trimmed V and J ends, which lost 8 bases and 2 bases, there was a span of 19 bases. The CDR3, as DNA: TGTGCCATCCGGGCTAACGCAGAGAGGACCTACGAGCAGTACTTC. Translation: CAIRANAERTYEQYF.

At least ten counts were recorded for this clone. Just one base apart from a much larger clone, this may be a read error. This sequence joins TRBV20-1 and TRBJ2-1, with 9 bases fitting TRBD2. CDR3 length equals 15 residues. Germline-derived CDR1 and CDR2 are DFQATT and SNEGSKA (reference sequence). CDR3 amino acids: CSARATSGSYNEQLF. CDR3 nucleotide sequence: TGCAGTGCTAGAGCGACTAGCGGCTCCTACAATGAGCAGCTCTTC.